Listed here are 12 T cell receptor beta chains from one sample, sequenced in a study of preoperative IRX-2 immunotherapy in early breast cancer. Method: immunoSEQ multiplex PCR; TCRdb's copy keeps in-frame clones and lacks some. This table has 5,000 to 6,500 clones, approximately 60% appearing once. As for treatment: preoperative locoregional IRX-2 cytokine immunotherapy. The sample consisted of tumor tissue, taken before IRX-2 immunotherapy. Receptors were obtained from a human donor with breast cancer.

V usage is TRBV6-8 and J usage is TRBJ1-1, with TRBD1 identical over 9 bases. The V and J ends lost 5 bases and 1 base, in that order; junction bases with no gene match: 5. Germline CDR1 is MNHGY and CDR2 is SAAAGT. This CDR3 has 15 residues. CDR3 in DNA: TGTGCCAGCAGTCCTTCGACAGGGGGGAACACTGAAGCTTTCTTT. This sequence encodes CASSPSTGGNTEAFF.

The chain is built from TRBV28 and TRBJ2-2; 7 bases fit TRBD1. Losses at the gene ends were 6 bases for V and 0 bases for J; bases not matched to a gene: 4. This CDR3 spans 15 amino acids. CDR1 is MDHEN, CDR2 SYDVKM, per germline. The CDR3: CASRFRGSNTGELFF. CDR3 nucleotides: TGTGCCAGCAGATTCAGGGGGTCGAACACCGGGGAGCTGTTTTTT.

The CDR3 spells CASNVLFGGRDEAFF. Here the CDR3 DNA reads TGTGCCAGTAACGTCTTATTCGGGGGGCGCGATGAAGCTTTCTTT. The chain is built from TRBV19 and TRBJ1-1, with D possibly TRBD1 on 6 matching bases. The V end was cut by 7 bases, the J end by 7 bases, with 22 bases between. Looked up from germline, CDR1 is LNHDA and CDR2 is SQIVND (reference sequence). The CDR3 runs 15 residues.

In this sample, this clone turned up a few times. The chain combines TRBV19 with TRBJ2-3, with 7 bases matching TRBD1. This CDR3 spans 15 amino acids. The V segment lost 5 bases and the J segment 5 bases; nucleotides outside the gene matches: 10. CDR1 and CDR2 (germline): LNHDA, SQIVND (reference sequence). Here the CDR3 DNA reads TGTGCCAGTAGTTTCCGGCCGGGACAGAGAGATACGCAGTATTTT. It translates to CASSFRPGQRDTQYF.

This clone was detected once. The chain couples TRBV22-1 to TRBJ2-7; TRBD1, the table's D call, was not compared with the DNA. TRBV22-1 is noted as a pseudogene. The CDR3 has 13 residues. CDR3 region: CASNRDRDDEQYF. In DNA form, the CDR3 reads TGTGCCAGCAACAGGGACAGGGACGACGAGCAGTACTTC.

This clone appeared a single time. The gene calls are TRBV6-8 and TRBJ2-7; TRBD2 matches 10 bases. CDR1 MNHGY and CDR2 SAAAGT come from the germline V gene. This CDR3 has 15 amino acids. Trimming at V came to 6 bases and at J to 2 bases, leaving 7 bases not matched to a gene. DNA of the CDR3: TGTGCCAGCAGACCTAGCGGGAGTGGAACCTACGAGCAGTACTTC. Protein: CASRPSGSGTYEQYF.

Written as DNA, the CDR3 is TGTGCCAGCAGTATAGGGGGGACTGAAGCTTTCTTT. Translation gives CASSIGGTEAFF. The chain employs TRBV6-8 and TRBJ1-1; D is possibly TRBD1 (6 bases). The CDR3 covers 12 residues. Germline V gene sequence: CDR1 MNHGY, CDR2 SAAAGT. With 5 bases removed from V and 5 bases from J, the gap between germline ends came to 9 bases.

This clone is medium-sized by share. V gene TRBV11-3 combines with J gene TRBJ1-3, with TRBD1 matching over 7 bases. This CDR3 comprises 14 residues. The J segment lost 4 bases and the V segment lost 6 bases, leaving 6 bases of the junction unmatched. Looked up from germline, CDR1 is SGHNT and CDR2 is YENEEA. The CDR3 DNA reads as TGTGCCAGCAGGCGGGGACAGCCGGGAAACACCATATATTTT. Its protein product is CASRRGQPGNTIYF. The complete variable domain, with remaining parts taken from reference TRBV11-3 and TRBJ1-3, reads EAGVVQSPRYKIIEKKQPVAFWCNPISGHNTLYWYLQNLGQGPELLIRYENEEAVDDSQLPKDRFSAERLKGVDSTLKIQPAELGDSAVYLCASRRGQPGNTIYFGEGSWLTVV.

The chain links TRBV9 to TRBJ1-2, with 7 bases identical to TRBD1. The CDR3 length is 16 residues. The V gene end was trimmed by 4 bases and the J gene end by 6 bases; junction bases not matched to a gene: 15. Germline V CDR1 and CDR2: SGDLS, YYNGEE. The CDR3: CASSLGDSAAFDGYTF. CDR3 bases: TGTGCCAGCAGCCTTGGGGACAGCGCTGCCTTTGATGGCTACACCTTC. The variable domain in full, with the rest retrieved from reference TRBV9 and TRBJ1-2, is DSGVTQTPKHLITATGQRVTLRCSPRSGDLSVYWYQQSLDQGLQFLIQYYNGEERAKGNILERFSAQQFPDLHSELNLSSLELGDSALYFCASSLGDSAAFDGYTFGSGTRLTVV.

This clone was detected a few times. The chain carries TRBV11-3 and TRBJ2-5; possible D gene TRBD2, 6 bases. Trimming cost V 5 bases and J 4 bases, with 20 bases left between them. In germline, CDR1 is SGHNT, CDR2 YENEEA. The CDR3 covers 16 residues. CDR3 nucleotide sequence: TGTGCCAGCAGCCCCGGGGGAACCGTTAAAAGAGAGACCCAGTACTTC. It translates to CASSPGGTVKRETQYF.

This clone was seen more than once but under ten times. The rearrangement links TRBV6-8 to TRBJ2-7; 9 bases are a match to TRBD2. CDR3 length: 15 amino acids. Germline values: CDR1 MNHGY, CDR2 SAAAGT. V dropped 5 bases and J dropped 3; count of bases not matched to a gene: 8. Here the CDR3 reads CASSQPGLAVYEQYF. CDR3 bases: TGTGCCAGCAGTCAACCGGGACTAGCAGTCTACGAGCAGTACTTC.

In this sample, this clone turned up a few times. The chain couples TRBV11-3 to TRBJ2-5, with 9 bases that match TRBD2. The CDR3 runs 18 residues. Germline CDR1 is SGHNT and CDR2 is YENEEA. J was trimmed by 1 base and V by 5 bases; bases with no gene match: 14. The CDR3 protein is CASSPFPLLAGTQETQYF. CDR3 DNA sequence: TGTGCCAGCAGCCCCTTCCCCTTACTAGCGGGTACCCAAGAGACCCAGTACTTC.